These 21 T cell receptor beta chains were sequenced from one sample in a study of T-cell memory formation after mild COVID-19. TCRdb reanalysed the 5' RACE reads using MiXCR and keeps one entry per CDR3 protein. The sample lists roughly 410,000 distinct CDR3 sequences; roughly a quarter were seen once. The sequenced material came from PBMCs or a T cell subset sorted from them (not recorded which). The receptors here all came from an adult woman who had mild COVID-19 (a few samples of this study predate the infection). Cell type and time point are not known.

This clonotype was seen a handful of times. The chain links TRBV15 to TRBJ2-5, with no clear D. This CDR3 comprises 13 residues. Germline CDR1 LNHNV, CDR2 YYDKDF (reference sequence). V lost 1 base and J 1 base, leaving 4 bases between the germline ends. Written as DNA, the CDR3 is TGTGCCACCAGCAGAGTCACCCAAGAGACCCAGTACTTC. It encodes CATSRVTQETQYF.

The sample holds a few counts of this clonotype. This sequence joins TRBV12-3 or TRBV12-4 and TRBJ2-7; perhaps TRBD2 as D (6 bases). This CDR3 region has 15 residues. V lost 6 bases and J 2 bases, leaving 17 bases between the germline ends. DNA of the CDR3: TGTGCCAGCAGCGGCCGGTCGGAGGGAGCCTACGAGCAGTACTTC. Translation: CASSGRSEGAYEQYF.

This clonotype was detected only a few times. V is TRBV6-5 and J is TRBJ1-1; 7 nucleotides line up with TRBD1. The ends lost 6 bases at V and 0 bases at J; junction bases unmatched: 7. The CDR3 consists of 15 residues. From germline, CDR1 is MNHEY and CDR2 SVGAGI. The CDR3, as DNA: TGTGCCAGCAGGACAGGGAGGATCGTGAACACTGAAGCTTTCTTT. The encoded protein is CASRTGRIVNTEAFF.

This clonotype was seen a few times. Possible read error: a much larger clone is one base away. V usage is TRBV9 and J usage is TRBJ2-3, with D uncertain. The CDR3 contains 13 residues. Trimming cost V 1 base and J 0 bases, with 3 bases left between them. In germline, CDR1 is SGDLS, CDR2 YYNGEE. The CDR3 nucleotides read TGTGCCAGCAGCGTAATTAGCACAGATACGCAGTATTTT. Translated: CASSVISTDTQYF.

This clonotype has a handful of counts. The rearrangement uses TRBV27 and TRBJ1-6; D call uncertain. The CDR3 spans 11 residues. Germline values: CDR1 MNHEY, CDR2 SMNVEV (reference sequence). With 8 bases removed from V and 7 bases from J, the gap between germline ends came to 6 bases. The CDR3 DNA is TGTGCCAGCGGTAGGAATTCACCCCTCCACTTT. Amino acid sequence: CASGRNSPLHF.

CDR3 DNA sequence: TGTGCCAGTAGTAGCGGGACATCTGAAGCTTTCTTT. Its translation: CASSSGTSEAFF. The rearrangement links TRBV19 to TRBJ1-1, with D perhaps TRBD1 (6 bases). CDR1 LNHDA and CDR2 SQIVND come from the germline V gene (reference sequence). V lost 4 bases and J 6 bases, leaving 9 bases between the germline ends. The CDR3 loop spans 12 amino acids.

This clonotype was detected only a few times. CDR3 DNA: TGTGCCACCAGTCCGGGACAGCTCACAGATACGCAGTATTTT. Its translation is CATSPGQLTDTQYF. V is TRBV24-1 and J is TRBJ2-3, with 7 bases that match TRBD1. Germline V CDR1 and CDR2: KGHDR, SFDVKD. This CDR3 is built from 14 residues. Losses at the gene ends were 6 bases for V and 2 bases for J; bases not matched to a gene: 4.

The rearrangement joins TRBV7-9 to TRBJ2-2; D gene unclear. The germline CDR1 and CDR2 sequences are SEHNR and FQNEAQ (reference sequence). Between the trimmed V and J ends, which lost 1 base and 0 bases, there was a span of 9 bases. The CDR3 spans 16 residues. The CDR3 is CASSLVLGTNTGELFF. In DNA form, the CDR3 reads TGTGCCAGCAGCTTAGTTTTGGGAACGAACACCGGGGAGCTGTTTTTT.

In this sample, this clonotype turned up many times. The rearrangement links TRBV7-8 to TRBJ2-1, with TRBD2 identical over 8 bases. Germline V gives CDR1 SGHVS, CDR2 FQNEAQ. This CDR3 region has 16 residues. V dropped 1 base and J dropped 5; count of bases not matched to a gene: 7. DNA for the CDR3: TGTGCCAGCAGCTTAGTGACGGGACTAGTTAACAATGAGCAGTTCTTC. Its translation: CASSLVTGLVNNEQFF.

This clonotype has just a few counts. The chain combines TRBV7-2 with TRBJ2-3; D possibly corresponds to TRBD2 (6 bases). The ends were cut back, 4 bases at V and 6 bases at J, with 17 bases in the middle. Germline CDR1 is SGHTA and CDR2 is FQGNSA. The CDR3 length is 15 residues. The CDR3 DNA sequence: TGTGCCAGCAGCTCCAACGGGGGAAGGACCGATACGCAGTATTTT. This gives the protein CASSSNGGRTDTQYF.

This clonotype occurred a few times. The chain is built from TRBV27 and TRBJ1-2, with 11 bases matching TRBD1. V shed 3 bases, J shed 8 bases, and the junction held 8 bases outside the gene matches. This CDR3 has 15 residues. Germline assignment: CDR1 MNHEY and CDR2 SMNVEV (reference sequence). The chain's CDR3 is CASSFQGQGAWGYTF. CDR3 nucleotide sequence: TGTGCCAGCAGTTTTCAAGGACAGGGGGCGTGGGGCTACACCTTC.

This clonotype has more than one count but fewer than ten. The chain's CDR3 is CASSSHELFGDTQYF. Written as DNA, the CDR3 is TGTGCCAGCAGTTCCCACGAATTATTCGGAGATACGCAGTATTTT. The rearrangement joins TRBV2 to TRBJ2-3; D ambiguous. CDR1 SNHLY and CDR2 FYNNEI come from the germline V gene. V was pared by 5 bases and J by 5 bases, with 17 bases between. This CDR3 spans 15 amino acids.

The chain is built from TRBV5-8 and TRBJ2-1; maybe TRBD2 (5 bases). V gave up 1 base and J gave up 6 bases, with 8 bases separating them. The CDR3 contains 13 residues. Germline V gene sequence: CDR1 SGHTS, CDR2 YDEGEE. CDR3 sequence reads: CASSLRGINEQFF. CDR3 coding DNA: TGTGCCAGCAGCTTGAGAGGGATCAATGAGCAGTTCTTC.

V gene TRBV12-3 or TRBV12-4 combines with J gene TRBJ2-5, with a possible D match to TRBD1 (5 bases). The CDR3 has 16 amino acids. V was clipped by 0 bases and J by 7 bases, with 18 bases between them. Here the CDR3 DNA reads TGTGCCAGCAGTTTAGCGCCGATGACAGCTATCGGGACCCAGTACTTC. Amino acid sequence: CASSLAPMTAIGTQYF.

This clonotype was recorded a few times. The chain employs TRBV7-6 and TRBJ2-1; a possible D gene is TRBD2 (6 bases). With 5 bases removed from V and 7 bases from J, the gap between germline ends came to 12 bases. The length of the CDR3 is 13 residues. Germline assignment: CDR1 SGHVS and CDR2 FNYEAQ. The CDR3 is CASSIQTSNEQFF. For the CDR3, the DNA is TGTGCCAGCAGCATCCAGACTAGTAATGAGCAGTTCTTC. Supplemented by reference TRBV7-6 and TRBJ2-1, the full variable domain reads GAGVSQSPRYKVTKRGQDVALRCDPISGHVSLYWYRQALGQGPEFLTYFNYEAQQDKSGLPNDRFSAERPEGSISTLTIQRTEQRDSAMYRCASSIQTSNEQFFGPGTRLTVL.

There are a few counts of this clonotype. The V and J genes are TRBV6-5 and TRBJ2-1; possible D gene TRBD1, 5 bases. V gave up 2 bases and J gave up 2 bases, with 7 bases separating them. The CDR3 is made up of 14 amino acids. Germline V gene data show CDR1 as MNHEY and CDR2 as SVGAGI. CDR3 coding DNA: TGTGCCAGCAGTTACGCAGGGCCCTACAATGAGCAGTTCTTC. The encoded protein is CASSYAGPYNEQFF.

V and J are TRBV18 and TRBJ2-3; no clear D gene. The germline V gene encodes CDR1 KGHSH and CDR2 LQKENI. V shed 2 bases and J shed 3 bases, with 12 bases lying between them. CDR3 length: 15 residues. CDR3 coding DNA: TGTGCCAGCTCACCAGGTGGCCGCAAGACAGATACGCAGTATTTT. It specifies CASSPGGRKTDTQYF.

This clonotype occurred a few times. The V gene is TRBV6-6, the J gene TRBJ2-7; D ambiguous. The CDR3 consists of 11 residues. The germline gives CDR1 MNHNY, CDR2 SVGAGI (reference sequence). V dropped 0 bases and J dropped 5 bases, with 2 bases sitting between them. CDR3: CASSYSNEQYF. Written as DNA, the CDR3 is TGTGCCAGCAGTTACTCAAACGAGCAGTACTTC.

The chain links TRBV5-1 to TRBJ1-4, with 9 bases that match TRBD1. This CDR3 is 16 amino acids long. V shed 4 bases and J 6 bases; nucleotides not matched to a gene: 10. CDR1 is SGHRS and CDR2 is YFSETQ in the germline V gene. The CDR3 protein is CASSAGGQGGYEKLFF. As DNA, the CDR3 is TGCGCCAGCAGCGCGGGGGGACAGGGAGGTTATGAAAAACTGTTTTTT.

The rearrangement uses TRBV5-5 and TRBJ1-1, with unresolved D. V was shortened by 4 bases and J by 6 bases, with 13 bases between the two germline ends. The CDR3 consists of 13 residues. CDR1 and CDR2 from the germline V gene are SGHKS and YYEKEE (reference sequence). CDR3 protein: CASSLTPKAEAFF. CDR3 nucleotides: TGTGCCAGCAGCCTAACACCAAAGGCTGAAGCTTTCTTT. Based on the CDR3 plus reference TRBV5-5 and TRBJ1-1, the full variable domain is DAGVTQSPTHLIKTRGQQVTLRCSPISGHKSVSWYQQVLGQGPQFIFQYYEKEERGRGNFPDRFSARQFPNYSSELNVNALLLGDSALYLCASSLTPKAEAFFGQGTRLTVV.

This clonotype was observed a handful of times. This rearrangement joins TRBV5-1 to TRBJ2-1; 10 nucleotides agree with TRBD2. The ends lost 0 bases at V and 4 bases at J; junction bases unmatched: 4. CDR1 is SGHRS and CDR2 is YFSETQ in the germline V gene. The CDR3 has 16 residues. In DNA, the CDR3 is TGCGCCAGCAGCTTGGCCCCAGCGGGGGGGTACAATGAGCAGTTCTTC. Protein: CASSLAPAGGYNEQFF.